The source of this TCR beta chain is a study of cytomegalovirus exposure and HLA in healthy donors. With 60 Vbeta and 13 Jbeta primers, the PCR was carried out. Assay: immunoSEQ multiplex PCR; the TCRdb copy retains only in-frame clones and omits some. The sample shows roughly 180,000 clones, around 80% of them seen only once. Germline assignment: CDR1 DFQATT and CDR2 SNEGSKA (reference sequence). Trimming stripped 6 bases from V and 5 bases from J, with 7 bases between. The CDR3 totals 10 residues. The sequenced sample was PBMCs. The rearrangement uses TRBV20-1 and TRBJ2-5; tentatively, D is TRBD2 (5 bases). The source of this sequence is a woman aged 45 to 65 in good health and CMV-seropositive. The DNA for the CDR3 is TGCAGTGCCCGCGGGGAGACCCAGTACTTC. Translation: CSARGETQYF.